This T cell receptor (beta chain) was identified in a study of beta chain features in type 1 diabetes. This CDR3 is built from 15 residues. Germline loops: CDR1 MGHRA, CDR2 YSYEKL. The germline V and J ends were trimmed by 0 bases and 4 bases, with 12 bases remaining between them. Sequencing targeted expressed TCRB transcripts, as all isolated RNA had been reverse transcribed. TCRdb's table, derived via immunoSEQ multiplex PCR, lists solely in-frame clones and lacks some. In the table there are around 500,000 clones, roughly an eighth of which are singletons. CD4+ naive, central memory, regulatory and stem cell-like memory subsets were isolated by sorting on CD45RO/CCR7/CD25/CD127/CD95/CD27.

Material: naive CD4+ T cells from blood. This sequence originates from a young woman in good health. This chain connects TRBV4-1 to TRBJ1-2, with D unresolved. CDR3 DNA: TGCGCCAGCAGCCAAGATAGGCCAGCCGTCTATGGCTACACCTTC. This sequence encodes CASSQDRPAVYGYTF.